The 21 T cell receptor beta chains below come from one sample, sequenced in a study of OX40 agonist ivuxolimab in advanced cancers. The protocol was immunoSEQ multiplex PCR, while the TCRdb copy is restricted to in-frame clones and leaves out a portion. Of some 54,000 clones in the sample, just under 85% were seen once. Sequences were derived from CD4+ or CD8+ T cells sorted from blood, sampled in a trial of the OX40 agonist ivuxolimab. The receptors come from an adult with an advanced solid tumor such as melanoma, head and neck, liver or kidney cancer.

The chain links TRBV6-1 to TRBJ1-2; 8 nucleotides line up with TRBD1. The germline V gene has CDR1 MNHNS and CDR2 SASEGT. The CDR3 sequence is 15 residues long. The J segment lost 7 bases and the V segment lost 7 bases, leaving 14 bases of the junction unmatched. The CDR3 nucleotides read TGTGCCAGCACCATACGGATGGACAGGGAGTCTGGCTACACCTTC. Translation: CASTIRMDRESGYTF.

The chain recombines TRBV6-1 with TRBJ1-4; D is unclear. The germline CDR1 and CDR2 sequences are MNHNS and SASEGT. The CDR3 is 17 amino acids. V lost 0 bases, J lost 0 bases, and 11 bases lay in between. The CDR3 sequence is CASSEAPAVATNEKLFF. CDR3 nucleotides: TGTGCCAGCAGTGAAGCCCCGGCGGTTGCAACTAATGAAAAACTGTTTTTT.

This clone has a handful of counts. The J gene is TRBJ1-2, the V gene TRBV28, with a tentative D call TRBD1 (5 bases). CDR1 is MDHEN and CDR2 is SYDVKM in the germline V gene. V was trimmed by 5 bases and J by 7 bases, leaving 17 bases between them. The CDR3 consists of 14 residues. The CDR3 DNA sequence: TGTGCCAGCAGTGCGGACGGCCGGAGGGGTGGCTACACCTTC. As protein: CASSADGRRGGYTF.

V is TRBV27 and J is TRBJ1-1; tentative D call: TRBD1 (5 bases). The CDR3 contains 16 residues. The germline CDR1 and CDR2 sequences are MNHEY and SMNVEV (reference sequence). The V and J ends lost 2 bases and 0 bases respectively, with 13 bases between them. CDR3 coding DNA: TGTGCCAGCAGTTTAAAGGTGGGCAGGGTGAACACTGAAGCTTTCTTT. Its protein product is CASSLKVGRVNTEAFF.

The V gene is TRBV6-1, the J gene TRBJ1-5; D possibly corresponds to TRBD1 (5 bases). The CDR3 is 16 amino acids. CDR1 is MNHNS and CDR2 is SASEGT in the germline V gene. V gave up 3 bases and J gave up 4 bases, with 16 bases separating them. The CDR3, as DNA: TGTGCCAGCAGTGACCGCCCCGGACAAGATAATCAGCCCCAGCATTTT. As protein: CASSDRPGQDNQPQHF.

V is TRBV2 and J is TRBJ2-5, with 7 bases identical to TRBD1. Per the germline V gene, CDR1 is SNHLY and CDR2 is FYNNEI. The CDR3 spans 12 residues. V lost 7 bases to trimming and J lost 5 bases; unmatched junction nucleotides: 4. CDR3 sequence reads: CASTWDSETQYF. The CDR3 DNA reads TGTGCCAGCACTTGGGACAGCGAGACCCAGTACTTC.

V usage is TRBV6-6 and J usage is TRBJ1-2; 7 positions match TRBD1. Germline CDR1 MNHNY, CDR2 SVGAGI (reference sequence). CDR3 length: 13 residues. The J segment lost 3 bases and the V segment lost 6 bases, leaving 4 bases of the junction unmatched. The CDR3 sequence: CASRDTGDYGYTF. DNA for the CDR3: TGTGCCAGCAGAGACACAGGGGACTATGGCTACACCTTC.

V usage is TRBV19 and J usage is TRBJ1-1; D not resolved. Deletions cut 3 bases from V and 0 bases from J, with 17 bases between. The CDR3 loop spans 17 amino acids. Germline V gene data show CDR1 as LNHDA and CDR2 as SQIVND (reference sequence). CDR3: CASSMAAWENMNTEAFF. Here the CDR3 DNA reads TGTGCCAGTAGTATGGCAGCCTGGGAGAACATGAACACTGAAGCTTTCTTT.

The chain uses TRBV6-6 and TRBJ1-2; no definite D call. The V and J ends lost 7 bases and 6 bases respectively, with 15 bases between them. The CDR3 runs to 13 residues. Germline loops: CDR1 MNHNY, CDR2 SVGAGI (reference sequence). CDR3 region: CASIRLGGHGYTF. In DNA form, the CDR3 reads TGTGCCAGCATTCGGCTGGGAGGGCATGGCTACACCTTC.

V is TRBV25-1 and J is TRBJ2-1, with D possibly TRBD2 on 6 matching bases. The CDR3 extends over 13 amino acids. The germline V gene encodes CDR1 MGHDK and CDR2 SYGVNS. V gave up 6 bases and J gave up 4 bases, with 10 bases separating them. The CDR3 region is CASRVSGYNEQFF. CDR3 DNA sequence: TGTGCCAGCAGGGTAAGCGGGTACAATGAGCAGTTCTTC.

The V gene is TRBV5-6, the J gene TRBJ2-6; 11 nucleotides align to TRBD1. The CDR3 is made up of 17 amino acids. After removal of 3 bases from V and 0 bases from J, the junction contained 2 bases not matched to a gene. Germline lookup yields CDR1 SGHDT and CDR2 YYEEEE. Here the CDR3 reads CASSWDRGTSGANVLTF. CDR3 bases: TGTGCCAGCAGCTGGGACAGGGGGACCTCTGGGGCCAACGTCCTGACTTTC. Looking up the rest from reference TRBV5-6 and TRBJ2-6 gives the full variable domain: DAGVTQSPTHLIKTRGQQVTLRCSPKSGHDTVSWYQQALGQGPQFIFQYYEEEERQRGNFPDRFSGHQFPNYSSELNVNALLLGDSALYLCASSWDRGTSGANVLTFGAGSRLTVL.

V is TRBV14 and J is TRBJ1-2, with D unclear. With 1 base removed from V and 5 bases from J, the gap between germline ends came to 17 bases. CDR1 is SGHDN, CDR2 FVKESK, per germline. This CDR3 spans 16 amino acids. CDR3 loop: CASSQVDFRSRYGYTF. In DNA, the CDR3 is TGTGCCAGCAGCCAAGTGGACTTCAGGTCGAGGTATGGCTACACCTTC.

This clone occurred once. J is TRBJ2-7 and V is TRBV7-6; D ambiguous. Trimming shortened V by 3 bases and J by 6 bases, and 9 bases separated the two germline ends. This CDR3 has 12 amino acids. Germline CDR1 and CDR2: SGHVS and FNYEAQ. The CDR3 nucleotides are TGTGCCAGCAGCTTGCCGTACGGCGAGCAGTACTTC. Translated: CASSLPYGEQYF.

CDR3: CASSAGAEFSGANVLTF. In nucleotides, the CDR3 is TGCGCCAGCAGCGCGGGGGCAGAGTTCTCTGGGGCCAACGTCCTGACTTTC. The rearrangement uses TRBV5-1 and TRBJ2-6; D may be TRBD2 (7 bases). This CDR3 has 17 amino acids. V lost 4 bases and J 0 bases, leaving 14 bases between the germline ends. Per germline, CDR1 SGHRS and CDR2 YFSETQ. Together with reference TRBV5-1 and TRBJ2-6, the CDR3 gives the full variable domain: KAGVTQTPRYLIKTRGQQVTLSCSPISGHRSVSWYQQTPGQGLQFLFEYFSETQRNKGNFPGRFSGRQFSNSRSEMNVSTLELGDSALYLCASSAGAEFSGANVLTFGAGSRLTVL.

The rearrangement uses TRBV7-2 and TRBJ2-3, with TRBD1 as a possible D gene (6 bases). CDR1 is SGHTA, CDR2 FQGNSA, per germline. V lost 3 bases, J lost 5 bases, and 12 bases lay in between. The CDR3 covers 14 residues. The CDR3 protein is CASSFIQGEDTQYF. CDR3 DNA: TGTGCCAGCAGCTTCATACAGGGTGAAGATACGCAGTATTTT. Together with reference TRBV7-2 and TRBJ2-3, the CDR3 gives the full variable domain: GAGVSQSPSNKVTEKGKDVELRCDPISGHTALYWYRQSLGQGLEFLIYFQGNSAPDKSGLPSDRFSAERTGGSVSTLTIQRTQQEDSAVYLCASSFIQGEDTQYFGPGTRLTVL.

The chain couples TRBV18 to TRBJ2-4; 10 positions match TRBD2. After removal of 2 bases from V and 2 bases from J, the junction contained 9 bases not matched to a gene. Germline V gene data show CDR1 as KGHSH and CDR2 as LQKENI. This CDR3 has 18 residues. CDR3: CASSPRSGRAETKNIQYF. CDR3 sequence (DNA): TGTGCCAGCTCACCAAGGAGCGGGAGGGCCGAAACCAAAAACATTCAGTACTTC. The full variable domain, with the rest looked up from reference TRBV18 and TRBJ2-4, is NAGVMQNPRHLVRRRGQEARLRCSPMKGHSHVYWYRQLPEEGLKFMVYLQKENIIDESGMPKERFSAEFPKEGPSILRIQQVVRGDSAAYFCASSPRSGRAETKNIQYFGAGTRLSVL.

In DNA form, the CDR3 reads TGTGCCATCCTCACGCTAGCGGGTTCCTACGAGCAGTACTTC. It translates to CAILTLAGSYEQYF. The rearrangement links TRBV7-9 to TRBJ2-7, with 8 nucleotides matching TRBD2. The CDR3 has 14 residues. With V trimmed by 10 bases and J by 1 base, 9 bases remained unmatched. The germline gives CDR1 SEHNR, CDR2 FQNEAQ (reference sequence).

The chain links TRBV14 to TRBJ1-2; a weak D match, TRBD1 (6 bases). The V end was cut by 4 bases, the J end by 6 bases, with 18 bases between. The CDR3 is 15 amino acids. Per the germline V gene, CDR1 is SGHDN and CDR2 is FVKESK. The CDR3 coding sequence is TGTGCCAGCAGCCTTGGACAGAGTTACGCAAATGGCTACACCTTC. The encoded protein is CASSLGQSYANGYTF.

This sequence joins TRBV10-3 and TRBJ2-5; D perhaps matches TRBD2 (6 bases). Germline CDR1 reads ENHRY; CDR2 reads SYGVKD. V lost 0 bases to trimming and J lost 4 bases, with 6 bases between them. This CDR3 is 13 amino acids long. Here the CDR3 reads CAISESEGETQYF. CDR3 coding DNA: TGTGCCATCAGTGAGTCGGAGGGAGAGACCCAGTACTTC.

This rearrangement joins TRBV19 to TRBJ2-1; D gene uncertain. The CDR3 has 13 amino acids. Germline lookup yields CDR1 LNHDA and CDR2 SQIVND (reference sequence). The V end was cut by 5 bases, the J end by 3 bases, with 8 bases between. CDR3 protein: CASSHNSYNEQFF. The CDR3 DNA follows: TGTGCCAGTAGTCATAACAGCTACAATGAGCAGTTCTTC.

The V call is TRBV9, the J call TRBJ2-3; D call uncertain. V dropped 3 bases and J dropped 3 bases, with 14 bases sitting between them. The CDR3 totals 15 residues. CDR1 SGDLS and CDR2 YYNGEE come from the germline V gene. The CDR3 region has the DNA TGTGCCAGCAGCGCCGTAGGTCTGGAAACAGATACGCAGTATTTT. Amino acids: CASSAVGLETDTQYF.